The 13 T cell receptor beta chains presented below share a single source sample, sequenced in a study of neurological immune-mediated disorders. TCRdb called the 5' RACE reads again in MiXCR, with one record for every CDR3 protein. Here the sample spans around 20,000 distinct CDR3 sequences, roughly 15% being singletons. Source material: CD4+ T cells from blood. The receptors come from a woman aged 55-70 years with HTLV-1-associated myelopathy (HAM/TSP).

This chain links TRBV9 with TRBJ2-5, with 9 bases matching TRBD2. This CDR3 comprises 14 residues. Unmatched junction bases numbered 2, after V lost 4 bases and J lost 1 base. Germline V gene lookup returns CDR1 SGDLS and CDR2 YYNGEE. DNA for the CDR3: TGTGCCAGCAGCCCGGGACTAGCCCAAGAGACCCAGTACTTC. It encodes CASSPGLAQETQYF.

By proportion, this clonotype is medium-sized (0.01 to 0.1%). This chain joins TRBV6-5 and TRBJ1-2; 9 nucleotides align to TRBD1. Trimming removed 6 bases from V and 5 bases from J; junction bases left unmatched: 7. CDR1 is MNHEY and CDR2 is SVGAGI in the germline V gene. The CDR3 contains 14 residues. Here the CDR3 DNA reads TGTGCCAGCAGCCGCACAGGGGGCCGGTATGGCTACACCTTC. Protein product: CASSRTGGRYGYTF.

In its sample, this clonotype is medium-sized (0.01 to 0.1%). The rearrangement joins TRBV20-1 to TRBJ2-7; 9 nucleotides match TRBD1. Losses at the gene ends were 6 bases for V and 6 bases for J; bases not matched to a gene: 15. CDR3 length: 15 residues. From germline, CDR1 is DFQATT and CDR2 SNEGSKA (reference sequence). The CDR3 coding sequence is TGCAGTGCCCCGTTGTGGGGACAGGGAGATTCCGAGCAGTACTTC. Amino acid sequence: CSAPLWGQGDSEQYF.

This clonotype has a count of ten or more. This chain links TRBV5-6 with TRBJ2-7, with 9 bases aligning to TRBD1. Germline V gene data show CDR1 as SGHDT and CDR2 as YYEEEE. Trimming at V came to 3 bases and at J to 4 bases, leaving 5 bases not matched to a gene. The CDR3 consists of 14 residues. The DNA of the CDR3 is TGTGCCAGCAGCTACGACAGGGGGACTTACGAGCAGTACTTC. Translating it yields CASSYDRGTYEQYF.

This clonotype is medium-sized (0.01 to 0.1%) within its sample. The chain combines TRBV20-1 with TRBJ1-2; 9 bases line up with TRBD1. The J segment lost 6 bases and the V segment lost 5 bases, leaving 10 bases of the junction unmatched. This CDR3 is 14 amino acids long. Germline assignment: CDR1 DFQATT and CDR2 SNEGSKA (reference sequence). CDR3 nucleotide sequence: TGCAGTGCTCCTCGAGGACAGGGGTACGATGGCTACACCTTC. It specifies CSAPRGQGYDGYTF.

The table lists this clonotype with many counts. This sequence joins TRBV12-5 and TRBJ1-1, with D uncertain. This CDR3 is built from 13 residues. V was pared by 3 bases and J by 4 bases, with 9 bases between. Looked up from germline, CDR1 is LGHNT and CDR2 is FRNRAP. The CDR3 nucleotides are TGTGCTAGTGGTTTCGCAGGAGCCACTGAAGCTTTCTTT. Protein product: CASGFAGATEAFF. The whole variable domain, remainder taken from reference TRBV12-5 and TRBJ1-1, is DARVTQTPRHKVTEMGQEVTMRCQPILGHNTVFWYRQTMMQGLELLAYFRNRAPLDDSGMPKDRFSAEMPDATLATLKIQPSEPRDSAVYFCASGFAGATEAFFGQGTRLTVV.

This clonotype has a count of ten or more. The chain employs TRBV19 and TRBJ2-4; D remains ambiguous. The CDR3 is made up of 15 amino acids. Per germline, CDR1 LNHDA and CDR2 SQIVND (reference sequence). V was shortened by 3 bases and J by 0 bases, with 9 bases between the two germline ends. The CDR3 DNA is TGTGCCAGTAGTATCACATCTCTAGCCAAAAACATTCAGTACTTC. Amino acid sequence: CASSITSLAKNIQYF.

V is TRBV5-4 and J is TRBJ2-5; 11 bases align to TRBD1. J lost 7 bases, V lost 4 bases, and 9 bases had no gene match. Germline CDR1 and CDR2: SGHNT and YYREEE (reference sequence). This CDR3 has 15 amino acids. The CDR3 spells CASSTDRGRVGTQYF. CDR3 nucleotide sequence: TGTGCCAGCAGCACGGACAGGGGGCGTGTGGGGACCCAGTACTTC.

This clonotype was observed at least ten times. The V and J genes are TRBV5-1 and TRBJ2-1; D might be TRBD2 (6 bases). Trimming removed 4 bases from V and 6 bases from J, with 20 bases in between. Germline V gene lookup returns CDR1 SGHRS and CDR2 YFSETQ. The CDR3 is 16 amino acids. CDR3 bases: TGCGCCAGCAGCCCTAGGGTTGGCGGGACCAGCAATGAGCAGTTCTTC. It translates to CASSPRVGGTSNEQFF.

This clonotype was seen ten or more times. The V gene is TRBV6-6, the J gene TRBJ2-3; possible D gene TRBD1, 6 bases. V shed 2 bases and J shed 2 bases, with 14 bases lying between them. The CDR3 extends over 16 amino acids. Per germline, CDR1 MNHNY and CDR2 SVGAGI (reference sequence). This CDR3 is CASSYGLGGFTDTQYF. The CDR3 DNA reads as TGTGCCAGCAGTTACGGGCTAGGGGGATTCACAGATACGCAGTATTTT.

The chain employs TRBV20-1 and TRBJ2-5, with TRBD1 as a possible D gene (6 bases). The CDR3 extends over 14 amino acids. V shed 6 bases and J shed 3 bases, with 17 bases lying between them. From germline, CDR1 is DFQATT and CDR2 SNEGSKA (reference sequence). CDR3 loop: CSALTGEYKETQYF. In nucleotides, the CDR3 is TGCAGTGCATTGACAGGCGAGTACAAAGAGACCCAGTACTTC.

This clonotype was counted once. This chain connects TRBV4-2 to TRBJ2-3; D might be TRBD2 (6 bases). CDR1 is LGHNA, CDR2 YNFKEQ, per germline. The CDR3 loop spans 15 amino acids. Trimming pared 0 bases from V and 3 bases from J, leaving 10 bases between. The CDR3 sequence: CASSQDLGGTDTQYF. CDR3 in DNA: TGTGCCAGCAGCCAAGATCTTGGGGGGACAGATACGCAGTATTTT.

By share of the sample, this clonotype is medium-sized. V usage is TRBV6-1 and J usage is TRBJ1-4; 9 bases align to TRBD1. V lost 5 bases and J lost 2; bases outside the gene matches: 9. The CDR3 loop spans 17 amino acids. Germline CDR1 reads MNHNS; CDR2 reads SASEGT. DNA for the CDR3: TGTGCCAGCAGTAAGAGGACCGGGACAGGGACTAATGAAAAACTGTTTTTT. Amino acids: CASSKRTGTGTNEKLFF.